These 30 T cell receptor beta chains were all obtained from the same sample, sequenced in a study of T cells in Graves' hyperthyroidism and ophthalmopathy. TCR beta CDR3 region amplification was performed from RNA transcripts. First-round RT-PCR of the TCR CDR3 relied on the HTBI primer set. TCRdb reanalysed the multiplex PCR reads using MiXCR and keeps one entry per CDR3 protein. In the table there are 550,000 to 600,000 distinct CDR3 sequences, about half of which are singletons. The sequenced material came from peripheral blood or thyroid tissue (not recorded which). Receptors originate from an adult woman with Graves' disease, either hyperthyroidism or ophthalmopathy (not recorded which).

There are many counts of this clonotype. One end of the junction does not line up with germline, which may come from a read error. The chain recombines TRBV5-1 with TRBJ2-2; D might be TRBD2 (6 bases). The CDR3 extends over 14 amino acids. Looked up from germline, CDR1 is SGHRS and CDR2 is YFSETQ. CDR3 sequence reads: CASRLGTRTGELFF. CDR3 coding DNA: TGCGCCAGCAGGTTGGGGACTCGCACCGGGGAGCTGTTTTTT.

The table lists this clonotype with many counts. The chain carries TRBV7-9 and TRBJ2-2; unclear D gene. Germline lookup yields CDR1 SEHNR and CDR2 FQNEAQ (reference sequence). The CDR3 runs 16 residues. V lost 9 bases, J lost 4 bases, and 21 bases lay in between. CDR3 residues: CASKPLRALSTGELFF. CDR3 DNA: TGTGCCAGTAAGCCTCTGCGCGCCTTGAGCACCGGGGAGCTGTTTTTT.

To note about this clonotype: A much larger clone is a single base away; this may be a read error. The chain recombines TRBV9 with TRBJ2-7, with D perhaps matching TRBD2 (5 bases). This CDR3 has 13 residues. Between the trimmed V and J ends, which lost 4 bases and 2 bases, there was a span of 10 bases. Per the germline V gene, CDR1 is SGDLS and CDR2 is YYNGEE. The CDR3 region is CASSPWRAYEQYF. CDR3 nucleotide sequence: TGTGCCAGCAGCCCCTGGCGGGCCTACGAGCAGTACTTC.

V and J are TRBV15 and TRBJ1-2; D is unclear. Germline V CDR1 and CDR2: LNHNV, YYDKDF (reference sequence). The CDR3 extends over 14 amino acids. Trimming cost V 3 bases and J 6 bases, with 14 bases left between them. CDR3 bases: TGTGCCACCAGCAGCTCTGACAACCGCGATGGCTACACCTTC. Amino acid sequence: CATSSSDNRDGYTF.

This clonotype has a single count. The J gene is TRBJ1-2, the V gene TRBV7-3; TRBD1 is a possible D gene (6 bases). Trimming cost V 6 bases and J 8 bases, with 13 bases left between them. The CDR3 runs to 12 residues. Germline V CDR1 and CDR2: SGHTA, FQGTGA. The CDR3 region has the DNA TGTGCCAGCAGTCCATGGGGGGCCGGCTACACCTTC. Protein sequence: CASSPWGAGYTF. The whole variable domain, filled in from reference TRBV7-3 and TRBJ1-2, reads GAGVSQTPSNKVTEKGKYVELRCDPISGHTALYWYRQSLGQGPEFLIYFQGTGAADDSGLPNDRFFAVRPEGSVSTLKIQRTERGDSAVYLCASSPWGAGYTFGSGTRLTVV.

This clonotype was seen a few times. V is TRBV28 and J is TRBJ1-1; TRBD1 is a possible D gene (5 bases). The CDR3 covers 13 residues. Between the trimmed V and J ends, which lost 3 bases and 7 bases, there was a span of 12 bases. Germline CDR1 MDHEN, CDR2 SYDVKM. CDR3 coding DNA: TGTGCCAGCAGTTTGGGGGGACTTCGTGAAGCTTTCTTT. Protein: CASSLGGLREAFF.

As regards this clonotype: A much larger clone differs from this one at a single base, so this may be a read error. The rearrangement joins TRBV6-2 or TRBV6-3 to TRBJ2-7; D is perhaps TRBD2 (5 bases). Between the trimmed V and J ends, which lost 2 bases and 7 bases, there was a span of 12 bases. Germline V gives CDR1 MNHEY, CDR2 SVGEGT. This CDR3 comprises 13 residues. The CDR3 coding sequence is TGTGCCAGCAGTTACGAGAGGGCAAAGGAGCAGTACTTC. Amino acids: CASSYERAKEQYF.

The genes are TRBV4-2 and TRBJ1-6; TRBD1 matches 11 bases. The CDR3 is 19 residues long. Losses at the gene ends were 4 bases for V and 8 bases for J; bases not matched to a gene: 16. CDR1 and CDR2 from the germline V gene are LGHNA and YNFKEQ. The CDR3 DNA follows: TGTGCCAGCAGCCCGAGGGCCGTGGACAGGGGGCCAAAGGATTCACCCCTCCACTTT. This sequence encodes CASSPRAVDRGPKDSPLHF.

The rearrangement joins TRBV7-2 to TRBJ1-6, with unresolved D. This CDR3 is built from 14 residues. The V end lost 4 bases, the J end lost 13 bases, and 17 bases lay between the germline ends. Germline CDR1 SGHTA, CDR2 FQGNSA. The CDR3 region is CASSSSSPTTPLHF. The DNA of the CDR3 is TGTGCCAGCAGCTCATCGAGTCCAACGACGCCCCTCCACTTT.

The chain carries TRBV7-9 and TRBJ2-7; D is uncertain. Germline CDR1 is SEHNR and CDR2 is FQNEAQ (reference sequence). The CDR3 extends over 12 amino acids. The V gene lost 6 bases and the J gene lost 3 bases, with 9 bases spanning the gap. CDR3 protein: CASSDGRYEQYF. The CDR3 nucleotides are TGTGCCAGCAGTGACGGCCGCTACGAGCAGTACTTC.

This clonotype showed up just a few times. The CDR3 DNA reads TGCGCCAGCAGCCAAACTCGGGTGGGACTTACAATCAATCAGCCCCAGCATTTT. Protein: CASSQTRVGLTINQPQHF. The V and J genes are TRBV4-1 and TRBJ1-5; weak D call: TRBD1 (5 bases). V lost 2 bases, J lost 3 bases, and 20 bases lay in between. Germline V CDR1 and CDR2: MGHRA, YSYEKL. This CDR3 contains 18 residues.

This chain connects TRBV7-3 to TRBJ2-1; 7 nucleotides agree with TRBD1. The CDR3 sequence is 15 residues long. V shed 5 bases, J shed 4 bases, and the junction held 8 bases outside the gene matches. Germline CDR1 and CDR2: SGHTA and FQGTGA. This CDR3 is CASSLWDREYNEQFF. Written as DNA, the CDR3 is TGTGCCAGCAGCCTCTGGGACAGAGAATACAATGAGCAGTTCTTC.

The chain carries TRBV5-4 and TRBJ2-5, with D perhaps TRBD2 (6 bases). This CDR3 has 15 amino acids. Trimming removed 5 bases from V and 5 bases from J, with 19 bases in between. Per the germline V gene, CDR1 is SGHNT and CDR2 is YYREEE (reference sequence). The CDR3 DNA follows: TGTGCCAGCAGTGAAGGACGGGGGATGATGGAGACCCAGTACTTC. Residues: CASSEGRGMMETQYF.

The chain is built from TRBV20-1 and TRBJ2-5; TRBD2 matches 11 bases. Germline loops: CDR1 DFQATT, CDR2 SNEGSKA (reference sequence). The V gene end was trimmed by 1 base and the J gene end by 0 bases; junction bases not matched to a gene: 7. The CDR3 is made up of 17 amino acids. The CDR3 nucleotides are TGCAGTGCTAGAGCACTAGCGGGAGAGCCGTACCAAGAGACCCAGTACTTC. It specifies CSARALAGEPYQETQYF.

The chain combines TRBV12-3 or TRBV12-4 with TRBJ1-4, with 8 bases matching TRBD1. CDR3 length: 14 amino acids. The junction had 7 bases not matched to a gene; V was cut back by 7 bases and J by 6 bases. The CDR3 sequence: CASNWQGADEKLFF. The CDR3 DNA reads as TGTGCCAGCAATTGGCAGGGGGCGGATGAAAAACTGTTTTTT.

This clonotype was picked up one time. The V call is TRBV7-2, the J call TRBJ2-4; 10 bases align to TRBD1. This CDR3 contains 16 residues. Germline V gives CDR1 SGHTA, CDR2 FQGNSA. Losses at the gene ends were 1 base for V and 4 bases for J; bases not matched to a gene: 4. CDR3 sequence (DNA): TGTGCCAGCAGCTTAGGACAGGGGGCGGGGAAAAACATTCAGTACTTC. As protein: CASSLGQGAGKNIQYF.

This clonotype was found many times. The rearrangement links TRBV28 to TRBJ1-6; D gene unclear. V was cut by 2 bases and J by 8 bases, with 16 bases left in between. Germline V gene data show CDR1 as MDHEN and CDR2 as SYDVKM. The CDR3 extends over 16 amino acids. CDR3 sequence (DNA): TGTGCCAGCAGTTTACCGGGGTTAAGAAGCGATTCACCCCTCCACTTT. Its protein product is CASSLPGLRSDSPLHF.

This clonotype was counted ten times or more. CDR3: CASSESSYPNGYTF. CDR3 nucleotides: TGTGCCAGCAGTGAAAGTTCCTATCCCAATGGCTACACCTTC. The gene calls are TRBV2 and TRBJ1-2; no clear D. The CDR3 totals 14 residues. The V and J ends lost 2 bases and 6 bases respectively, with 13 bases between them. CDR1 and CDR2 (germline): SNHLY, FYNNEI.

The J gene is TRBJ2-5, the V gene TRBV7-2; D is perhaps TRBD1 or TRBD2 (6 bases each). Germline-derived CDR1 and CDR2 are SGHTA and FQGNSA. CDR3 length: 20 residues. V was clipped by 5 bases and J by 5 bases, with 33 bases between them. The CDR3 loop reads CASSLTFKGGYPVRGETQYF. The CDR3 DNA follows: TGTGCCAGCAGCCTGACTTTTAAGGGGGGATACCCTGTGCGAGGGGAGACCCAGTACTTC.

The V gene is TRBV29-1, the J gene TRBJ1-1; D unresolved. The CDR3 totals 13 residues. Germline-derived CDR1 and CDR2 are SQVTM and ANQGSEA. CDR3 amino acids: CSFPPLGFTEAFF. For the CDR3, the DNA is TGCAGTTTCCCTCCACTGGGGTTCACTGAAGCTTTCTTT.

J is TRBJ2-5 and V is TRBV24-1; D may be TRBD1 or TRBD2 (5 bases each). Germline CDR1 is KGHDR and CDR2 is SFDVKD. Deletions cut 3 bases from V and 9 bases from J, with 10 bases between. The CDR3 consists of 12 residues. The CDR3 DNA sequence: TGTGCCACCAGTGATGGCCGGGACCCCCAGTACTTC. Translated, it gives CATSDGRDPQYF.

This sequence joins TRBV7-2 and TRBJ1-1; 8 bases are shared with TRBD1. CDR1 and CDR2 from the germline V gene are SGHTA and FQGNSA. This CDR3 region has 12 residues. J lost 8 bases, V lost 5 bases, and 4 bases had no gene match. The DNA of the CDR3 is TGTGCCAGCAGCGTCCGGGACAGGGAAGCTTTCTTT. Translating gives CASSVRDREAFF.

This clonotype was detected only once. The V gene is TRBV19, the J gene TRBJ1-2; D gene unclear. Per the germline V gene, CDR1 is LNHDA and CDR2 is SQIVND (reference sequence). Trimming pared 3 bases from V and 0 bases from J, leaving 11 bases between. The CDR3 is made up of 15 amino acids. The CDR3 sequence is CASSISAGANYGYTF. In nucleotides, the CDR3 is TGTGCCAGTAGTATCTCAGCGGGAGCTAACTATGGCTACACCTTC. Full variable domain (outside the CDR3, taken from reference TRBV19 and TRBJ1-2): DGGITQSPKYLFRKEGQNVTLSCEQNLNHDAMYWYRQDPGQGLRLIYYSQIVNDFQKGDIAEGYSVSREKKESFPLTVTSAQKNPTAFYLCASSISAGANYGYTFGSGTRLTVV.

J is TRBJ2-7 and V is TRBV10-3; 7 bases map to TRBD1. The V and J ends lost 3 bases and 0 bases, in that order; junction bases with no gene match: 5. The germline V gene has CDR1 ENHRY and CDR2 SYGVKD. This CDR3 has 15 residues. CDR3 DNA: TGTGCCATCAGTGAACGTGGACAGGACTCCTACGAGCAGTACTTC. Amino acids: CAISERGQDSYEQYF.

This clonotype has ten or more counts. This chain links TRBV11-2 with TRBJ2-7; TRBD1 matches 7 bases. CDR1 is SGHAT and CDR2 is FQNNGV in the germline V gene. With V trimmed by 2 bases and J by 7 bases, 11 bases remained unmatched. There are 15 residues in the CDR3. The CDR3 nucleotides read TGTGCCAGCAGCTTAACCGGGACAGAGATCTTGGAGCAGTACTTC. It codes for CASSLTGTEILEQYF.

The chain employs TRBV7-2 and TRBJ1-2; D ambiguous. Looked up from germline, CDR1 is SGHTA and CDR2 is FQGNSA. Trimming cost V 5 bases and J 4 bases, with 14 bases left between them. The length of the CDR3 is 14 residues. CDR3 loop: CASSTPQRSYGYTF. CDR3 in DNA: TGTGCCAGCAGCACCCCACAGAGGAGCTATGGCTACACCTTC. Complete variable domain (other parts from reference TRBV7-2 and TRBJ1-2): GAGVSQSPSNKVTEKGKDVELRCDPISGHTALYWYRQSLGQGLEFLIYFQGNSAPDKSGLPSDRFSAERTGGSVSTLTIQRTQQEDSAVYLCASSTPQRSYGYTFGSGTRLTVV.

This clonotype was seen a handful of times. The chain recombines TRBV30 with TRBJ2-2, with no clear D. CDR3 size: 10 residues. Germline V gives CDR1 GTSNPN, CDR2 SVGIG (reference sequence). Trimming stripped 2 bases from V and 7 bases from J, with 2 bases between. CDR3 sequence reads: CAWSRGELFF. CDR3 DNA sequence: TGTGCCTGGAGTCGCGGGGAGCTGTTTTTT.

The chain employs TRBV5-1 and TRBJ2-5; D is unclear. Between the trimmed V and J ends, which lost 0 bases and 5 bases, there was a span of 8 bases. This CDR3 has 13 residues. Germline CDR1 is SGHRS and CDR2 is YFSETQ. CDR3 DNA sequence: TGCGCCAGCAGCTTGGGCGGTATCGAGACCCAGTACTTC. Encoded protein: CASSLGGIETQYF.

This chain joins TRBV10-3 and TRBJ1-2; 7 bases are shared with TRBD1. The V gene end was trimmed by 6 bases and the J gene end by 3 bases; junction bases not matched to a gene: 7. The CDR3 covers 14 residues. CDR1 is ENHRY and CDR2 is SYGVKD in the germline V gene. CDR3 protein: CAISPRTGDYGYTF. CDR3 in DNA: TGTGCCATCAGCCCTCGGACAGGCGACTATGGCTACACCTTC.

This clonotype was detected many times. The genes are TRBV7-9 and TRBJ2-7; 10 positions agree with TRBD2. This CDR3 spans 21 amino acids. The germline V gene has CDR1 SEHNR and CDR2 FQNEAQ (reference sequence). The V segment lost 0 bases and the J segment 6 bases; nucleotides outside the gene matches: 23. The CDR3 protein is CASSLAPGVAGGPTSPSEQYF. The CDR3 DNA reads as TGTGCCAGCAGCTTAGCCCCAGGGGTAGCGGGAGGTCCAACATCTCCTAGCGAGCAGTACTTC.